These T cell receptor beta chains were read from a single sample in a study. MiXCR, run by TCRdb on the RT-PCR reads, gives a single entry per CDR3 protein. The sample comprises 650,000 to 800,000 distinct CDR3 sequences, 14% of which are singletons, and roughly 3.9% rests with the top ten. The sequencing sample was made of memory CD4+ T cells from blood. The receptors originated from a female donor in good health, serving as a healthy control. Both conserved end residues are part of each CDR3. D genes are given only for firm matches. Rows give clone size only sometimes, using once, few, many, or a class for an expanded clone.

d_call: .; clone_size: .; j_call: TRBJ2-1; v_call: TRBV10-3; cdr3_aa: CAISEPLGTLESMRQFF; cdr3_nt: TGTGCCATCAGTGAGCCGCTCGGGACTCTCGAATCAATGAGGCAGTTCTTC
d_call: TRBD2; clone_size: many; j_call: TRBJ2-1; v_call: TRBV20-1; cdr3_aa: CSVGSSGEQFF; cdr3_nt: TGCAGTGTCGGATCTAGCGGCGAGCAGTTCTTC
d_call: .; clone_size: many; j_call: TRBJ2-7; v_call: TRBV20-1; cdr3_aa: CSAVLWSSEQYF; cdr3_nt: TGCAGTGCGGTGCTCTGGAGCAGCGAGCAGTACTTC
d_call: .; clone_size: many; j_call: TRBJ2-1; v_call: TRBV20-1; cdr3_aa: CSATHFNNDEQFF; cdr3_nt: TGCAGTGCTACCCACTTCAACAACGATGAGCAGTTCTTC
d_call: .; clone_size: many; j_call: TRBJ2-7; v_call: TRBV10-3; cdr3_aa: CAISGDRWGEQYF; cdr3_nt: TGTGCCATCAGTGGAGACAGGTGGGGCGAGCAGTACTTC
d_call: TRBD2; clone_size: few; j_call: TRBJ2-5; v_call: TRBV7-2; cdr3_aa: CASMRGAVETQYF; cdr3_nt: TGTGCCAGCATGCGGGGGGCCGTGGAGACCCAGTACTTC
d_call: .; clone_size: few; j_call: TRBJ2-1; v_call: TRBV7-2; cdr3_aa: CASSLGVDPEQFF; cdr3_nt: TGTGCCAGCAGCTTAGGGGTAGACCCGGAGCAGTTCTTC
d_call: TRBD2; clone_size: .; j_call: TRBJ2-7; v_call: TRBV9; cdr3_aa: CASIKGLFYEQYF; cdr3_nt: TGTGCCAGCATCAAGGGACTATTCTACGAGCAGTACTTC
d_call: .; clone_size: few; j_call: TRBJ2-1; v_call: TRBV20-1; cdr3_aa: CSARLPGSYNEQFF; cdr3_nt: TGCAGTGCTAGACTCCCGGGCTCCTACAATGAGCAGTTCTTC
d_call: .; clone_size: .; j_call: TRBJ2-3; v_call: TRBV5-1; cdr3_aa: CASSKGADTQYF; cdr3_nt: TGTGCCAGCAGCAAGGGTGCAGATACGCAGTATTTT
d_call: .; clone_size: few; j_call: TRBJ1-1; v_call: TRBV7-2; cdr3_aa: CASSYDRYTEAFF; cdr3_nt: TGTGCCAGCAGCTACGACAGATACACTGAAGCTTTCTTT
d_call: .; clone_size: many; j_call: TRBJ2-7; v_call: TRBV9; cdr3_aa: CASSVAQGFYEQYF; cdr3_nt: TGTGCCAGCAGCGTAGCTCAGGGTTTCTACGAGCAGTACTTC
d_call: TRBD1; clone_size: few; j_call: TRBJ2-5; v_call: TRBV6-5; cdr3_aa: CASSLGTGSRETQYF; cdr3_nt: TGTGCCAGCAGTTTGGGGACAGGGAGTCGAGAGACCCAGTACTTC
d_call: TRBD1; clone_size: few; j_call: TRBJ2-7; v_call: TRBV5-6; cdr3_aa: CASSTGYRSYEQYF; cdr3_nt: TGTGCCAGTTCGACAGGGTACCGCTCCTACGAGCAGTACTTC
d_call: TRBD2; clone_size: .; j_call: TRBJ2-7; v_call: TRBV3-1; cdr3_aa: CASSPGTSGGEQYF; cdr3_nt: TGTGCCAGCAGCCCGGGGACTAGCGGGGGCGAGCAGTACTTC
d_call: TRBD1; clone_size: .; j_call: TRBJ1-2; v_call: TRBV6-1; cdr3_aa: CASSEGPRTGVGYTF; cdr3_nt: TGTGCCAGCAGTGAAGGTCCCAGGACAGGGGTAGGCTACACCTTC
d_call: TRBD1; clone_size: .; j_call: TRBJ2-5; v_call: TRBV9; cdr3_aa: CASSAATGGLETQYF; cdr3_nt: TGTGCCAGCAGCGCTGCGACAGGGGGCCTGGAGACCCAGTACTTC
d_call: TRBD1; clone_size: .; j_call: TRBJ1-6; v_call: TRBV10-3; cdr3_aa: CAISGPGQGGSPLHF; cdr3_nt: TGTGCCATCAGTGGCCCGGGACAGGGGGGATCACCCCTCCACTTT
d_call: .; clone_size: .; j_call: TRBJ1-2; v_call: TRBV6-5; cdr3_aa: CASVSSRGNEGYTF; cdr3_nt: TGTGCCAGCGTGTCTAGTAGGGGGAACGAGGGCTACACCTTC
d_call: .; clone_size: many; j_call: TRBJ2-5; v_call: TRBV29-1; cdr3_aa: CSVEPGSGGETQYF; cdr3_nt: TGCAGCGTTGAACCCGGGTCAGGCGGTGAGACCCAGTACTTC
d_call: TRBD2; clone_size: few; j_call: TRBJ2-7; v_call: TRBV28; cdr3_aa: CASSPPGLAGVSF; cdr3_nt: TGTGCCAGCAGTCCCCCGGGACTAGCGGGAGTAAGCTTC
d_call: .; clone_size: few; j_call: TRBJ2-7; v_call: TRBV20-1; cdr3_aa: CSARDGGTITYEQYF; cdr3_nt: TGCAGTGCTAGAGACGGGGGAACGATTACCTACGAGCAGTACTTC
d_call: TRBD2; clone_size: few; j_call: TRBJ2-5; v_call: TRBV20-1; cdr3_aa: CSARSSGGLETQYF; cdr3_nt: TGCAGTGCTAGATCTAGCGGGGGCTTAGAGACCCAGTACTTC
d_call: TRBD2; clone_size: few; j_call: TRBJ2-1; v_call: TRBV5-1; cdr3_aa: CASSLAGGAALNEQFF; cdr3_nt: TGCGCCAGCAGCTTGGCCGGGGGGGCAGCCCTGAATGAGCAGTTCTTC
d_call: .; clone_size: many; j_call: TRBJ2-1; v_call: TRBV10-3; cdr3_aa: CATELAGYNEQFF; cdr3_nt: TGTGCCACCGAACTAGCCGGGTACAATGAGCAGTTCTTC
d_call: .; clone_size: few; j_call: TRBJ1-4; v_call: TRBV12-3/TRBV12-4; cdr3_aa: CASSHYPATNEKLFF; cdr3_nt: TGTGCCAGCAGTCATTATCCTGCAACTAATGAAAAACTGTTTTTT
d_call: .; clone_size: many; j_call: TRBJ2-5; v_call: TRBV7-2; cdr3_aa: CASRRREWETQYF; cdr3_nt: TGTGCCAGCAGACGTCGAGAGTGGGAGACCCAGTACTTC
d_call: TRBD1; clone_size: few; j_call: TRBJ1-6; v_call: TRBV7-8; cdr3_aa: CASGGAGGGNSPLHF; cdr3_nt: TGTGCCAGCGGGGGGGCAGGGGGCGGTAATTCACCCCTCCACTTT
d_call: .; clone_size: few; j_call: TRBJ2-7; v_call: TRBV7-2; cdr3_aa: CASSSHRGEQYF; cdr3_nt: TGTGCCAGCAGCTCCCACCGGGGGGAGCAGTACTTC
d_call: TRBD1; clone_size: few; j_call: TRBJ1-5; v_call: TRBV7-2; cdr3_aa: CASSLAGQGAQPQHF; cdr3_nt: TGTGCCAGCAGCTTAGCTGGACAGGGCGCCCAGCCCCAGCATTTT
d_call: .; clone_size: many; j_call: TRBJ2-2; v_call: TRBV5-1; cdr3_aa: CASRQTGSANTGELFF; cdr3_nt: TGCGCCAGCAGGCAAACAGGGAGTGCGAACACCGGGGAGCTGTTTTTT
d_call: .; clone_size: few; j_call: TRBJ2-1; v_call: TRBV24-1; cdr3_aa: CATGSATKDEQFF; cdr3_nt: TGTGCCACCGGGAGCGCAACTAAAGATGAGCAGTTCTTC
d_call: .; clone_size: many; j_call: TRBJ2-1; v_call: TRBV5-1; cdr3_aa: CASSLGANNEQFF; cdr3_nt: TGCGCCAGCAGCTTAGGAGCTAACAATGAGCAGTTCTTC
d_call: .; clone_size: many; j_call: TRBJ2-1; v_call: TRBV3-1; cdr3_aa: CASSQEDGSREQFF; cdr3_nt: TGTGCCAGCAGCCAAGAAGACGGGAGCCGCGAGCAGTTCTTC
d_call: .; clone_size: .; j_call: TRBJ1-1; v_call: TRBV7-6; cdr3_aa: CASSLGWQGNTEAFF; cdr3_nt: TGTGCCAGCAGCTTGGGGTGGCAGGGGAACACTGAAGCTTTCTTT
d_call: .; clone_size: .; j_call: TRBJ2-7; v_call: TRBV20-1; cdr3_aa: CSAWTELLSSYEQYF; cdr3_nt: TGCAGTGCTTGGACAGAGCTTTTAAGCTCCTACGAGCAGTACTTC
d_call: TRBD1; clone_size: .; j_call: TRBJ2-7; v_call: TRBV3-1; cdr3_aa: CASSQGTGFSEQYF; cdr3_nt: TGTGCCAGCAGCCAGGGGACAGGGTTTAGCGAGCAGTACTTC
d_call: TRBD1; clone_size: few; j_call: TRBJ1-4; v_call: TRBV7-2; cdr3_aa: CASSPRQGDEKLFF; cdr3_nt: TGTGCCAGCAGCCCTAGACAGGGAGATGAAAAACTGTTTTTT
d_call: .; clone_size: many; j_call: TRBJ1-1; v_call: TRBV12-3/TRBV12-4; cdr3_aa: CASSLRTKTEAFF; cdr3_nt: TGTGCCAGCAGTTTACGAACAAAGACTGAAGCTTTCTTT
d_call: .; clone_size: .; j_call: TRBJ2-7; v_call: TRBV20-1; cdr3_aa: CSATFAGSYKQYF; cdr3_nt: TGCAGTGCTACCTTCGCAGGCTCCTACAAGCAGTACTTC
d_call: .; clone_size: many; j_call: TRBJ1-1; v_call: TRBV5-5; cdr3_aa: CASSLATGLVSEAFF; cdr3_nt: TGTGCCAGCAGCTTGGCTACAGGATTGGTGAGTGAAGCTTTCTTT